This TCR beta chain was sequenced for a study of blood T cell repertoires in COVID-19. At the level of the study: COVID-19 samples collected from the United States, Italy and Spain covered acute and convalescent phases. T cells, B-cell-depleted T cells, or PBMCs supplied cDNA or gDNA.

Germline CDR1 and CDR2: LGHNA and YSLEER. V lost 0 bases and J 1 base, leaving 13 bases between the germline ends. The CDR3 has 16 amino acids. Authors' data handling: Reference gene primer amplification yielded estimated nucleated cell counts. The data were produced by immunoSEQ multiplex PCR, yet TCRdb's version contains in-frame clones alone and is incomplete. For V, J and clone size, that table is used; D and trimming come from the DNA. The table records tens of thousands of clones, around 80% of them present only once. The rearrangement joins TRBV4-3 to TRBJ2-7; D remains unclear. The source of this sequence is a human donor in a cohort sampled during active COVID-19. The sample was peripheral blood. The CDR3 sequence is CASSQDPRSASYEQYF. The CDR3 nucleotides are TGCGCCAGCAGCCAAGACCCCCGTTCAGCGTCCTACGAGCAGTACTTC.